This paragraph covers one TCR beta chain sequence. These data come from a study of T cells in Graves' hyperthyroidism and ophthalmopathy. Authors of the study amplified TCR beta CDR3 regions from RNA transcripts. An initial round of RT-PCR targeting the TCR CDR3 relied on the HTBI primer set. TCRdb reprocessed the multiplex PCR reads via MiXCR and lists one record per CDR3 protein. The sample carries 450,000 to 700,000 distinct CDR3 sequences, roughly 46% recorded once. The receptor comes from a woman between 18 and 29 years old with Graves' hyperthyroidism. Sample: peripheral blood or thyroid tissue (not recorded which).

The DNA of the CDR3 is TGTGCCAGCAGTGAACCAGGGGAGGCGAACACCGGGGAGCTGTTTTTT. It codes for CASSEPGEANTGELFF. This chain joins TRBV2 and TRBJ2-2, with D possibly being TRBD1 or TRBD2 (6 bases each). The CDR3 is made up of 16 amino acids. Trimming pared 2 bases from V and 0 bases from J, leaving 10 bases between. Germline CDR1 is SNHLY and CDR2 is FYNNEI.